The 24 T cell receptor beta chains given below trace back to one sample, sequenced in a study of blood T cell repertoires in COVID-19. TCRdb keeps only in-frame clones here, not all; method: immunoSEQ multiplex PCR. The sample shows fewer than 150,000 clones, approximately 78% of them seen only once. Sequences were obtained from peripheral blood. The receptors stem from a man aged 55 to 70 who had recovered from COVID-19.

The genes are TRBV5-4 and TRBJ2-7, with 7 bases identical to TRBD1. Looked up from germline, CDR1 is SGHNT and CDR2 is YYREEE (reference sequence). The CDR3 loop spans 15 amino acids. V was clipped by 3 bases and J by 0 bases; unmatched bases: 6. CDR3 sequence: CASSSMDRSSYEQYF. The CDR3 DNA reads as TGTGCCAGCAGCTCAATGGACAGGAGCTCCTACGAGCAGTACTTC. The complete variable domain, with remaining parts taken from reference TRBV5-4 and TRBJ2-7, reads ETGVTQSPTHLIKTRGQQVTLRCSSQSGHNTVSWYQQALGQGPQFIFQYYREEENGRGNFPPRFSGLQFPNYSSELNVNALELDDSALYLCASSSMDRSSYEQYFGPGTRLTVT.

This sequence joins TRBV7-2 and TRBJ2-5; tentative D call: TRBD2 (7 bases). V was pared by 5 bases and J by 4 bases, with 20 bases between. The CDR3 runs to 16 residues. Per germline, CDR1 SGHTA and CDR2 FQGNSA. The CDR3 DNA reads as TGTGCCAGCAGCCCTCGATTGTGGGGGGGCCGAGAGACCCAGTACTTC. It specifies CASSPRLWGGRETQYF.

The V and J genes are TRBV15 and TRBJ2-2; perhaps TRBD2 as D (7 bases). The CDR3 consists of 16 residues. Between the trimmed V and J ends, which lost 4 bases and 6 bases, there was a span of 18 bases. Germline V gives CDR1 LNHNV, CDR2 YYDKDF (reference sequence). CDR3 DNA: TGTGCCACCAGCATAAATCGGGGGGCTGGCGCCGGGGAGCTGTTTTTT. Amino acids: CATSINRGAGAGELFF.

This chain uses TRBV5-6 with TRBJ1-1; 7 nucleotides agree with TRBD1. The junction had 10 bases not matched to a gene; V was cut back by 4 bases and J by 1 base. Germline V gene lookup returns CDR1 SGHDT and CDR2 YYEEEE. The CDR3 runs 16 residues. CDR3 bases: TGTGCCAGCAGCCCCCAGGGGACAGCCACGAACACTGAAGCTTTCTTT. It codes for CASSPQGTATNTEAFF. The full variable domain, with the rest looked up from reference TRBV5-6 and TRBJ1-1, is DAGVTQSPTHLIKTRGQQVTLRCSPKSGHDTVSWYQQALGQGPQFIFQYYEEEERQRGNFPDRFSGHQFPNYSSELNVNALLLGDSALYLCASSPQGTATNTEAFFGQGTRLTVV.

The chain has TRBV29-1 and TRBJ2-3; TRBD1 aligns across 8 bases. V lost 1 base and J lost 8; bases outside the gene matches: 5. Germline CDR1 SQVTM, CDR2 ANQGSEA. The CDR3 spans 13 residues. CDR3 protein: CSVEGQGFVTQYF. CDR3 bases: TGCAGCGTTGAAGGACAGGGGTTCGTTACGCAGTATTTT.

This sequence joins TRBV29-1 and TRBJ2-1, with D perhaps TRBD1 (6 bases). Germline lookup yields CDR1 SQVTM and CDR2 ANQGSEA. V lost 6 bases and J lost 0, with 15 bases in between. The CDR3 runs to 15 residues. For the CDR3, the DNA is TGCAGCGTCTGGATAGGGACAAGCTCCTACAATGAGCAGTTCTTC. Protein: CSVWIGTSSYNEQFF.

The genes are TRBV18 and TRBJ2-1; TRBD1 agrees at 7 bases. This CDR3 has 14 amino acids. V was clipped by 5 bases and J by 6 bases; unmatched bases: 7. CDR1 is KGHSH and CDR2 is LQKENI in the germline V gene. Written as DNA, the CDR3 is TGTGCCAGCTCAGCGGACAGGACGATCAATGAGCAGTTCTTC. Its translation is CASSADRTINEQFF.

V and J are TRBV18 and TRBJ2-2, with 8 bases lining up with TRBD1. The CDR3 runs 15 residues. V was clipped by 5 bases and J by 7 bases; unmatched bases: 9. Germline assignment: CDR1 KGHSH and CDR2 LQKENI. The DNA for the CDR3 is TGTGCCAGCTCATCATCAGGGGGCGCTAACGGGGAGCTGTTTTTT. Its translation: CASSSSGGANGELFF.

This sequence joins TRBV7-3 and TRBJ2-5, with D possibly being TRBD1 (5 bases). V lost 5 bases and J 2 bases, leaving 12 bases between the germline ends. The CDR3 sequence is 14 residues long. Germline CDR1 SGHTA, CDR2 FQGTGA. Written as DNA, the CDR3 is TGTGCCAGCAGCCCCTCAGGGCCACAAGAGACCCAGTACTTC. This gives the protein CASSPSGPQETQYF.

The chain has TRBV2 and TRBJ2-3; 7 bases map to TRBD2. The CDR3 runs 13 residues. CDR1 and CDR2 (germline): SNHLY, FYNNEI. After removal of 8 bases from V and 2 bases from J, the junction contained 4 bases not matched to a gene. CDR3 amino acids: CASERGLTDTQYF. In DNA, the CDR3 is TGTGCCAGCGAGCGGGGCCTCACAGATACGCAGTATTTT.

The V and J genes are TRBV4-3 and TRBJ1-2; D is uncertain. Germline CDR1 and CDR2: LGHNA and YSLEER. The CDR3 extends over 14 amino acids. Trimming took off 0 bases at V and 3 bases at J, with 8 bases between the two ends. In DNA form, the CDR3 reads TGCGCCAGCAGCCAAGATTGGACTGACTATGGCTACACCTTC. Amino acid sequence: CASSQDWTDYGYTF.

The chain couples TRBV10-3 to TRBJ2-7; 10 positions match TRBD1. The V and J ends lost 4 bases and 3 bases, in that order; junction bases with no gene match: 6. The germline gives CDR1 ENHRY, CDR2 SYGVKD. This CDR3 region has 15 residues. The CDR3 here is CAISGSGQGGYEQYF. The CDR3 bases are TGTGCCATCAGTGGGTCAGGACAGGGGGGCTACGAGCAGTACTTC.

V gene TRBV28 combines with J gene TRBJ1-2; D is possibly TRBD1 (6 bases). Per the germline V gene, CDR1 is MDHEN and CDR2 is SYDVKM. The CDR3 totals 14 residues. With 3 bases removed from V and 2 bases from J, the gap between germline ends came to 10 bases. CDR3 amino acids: CASSLVRGNYGYTF. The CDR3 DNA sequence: TGTGCCAGCAGTTTGGTCAGGGGCAACTATGGCTACACCTTC.

In nucleotides, the CDR3 is TGTGCCAGCAGCCAAGATGACAGTGAAGCTTTCTTT. Translated, it gives CASSQDDSEAFF. The gene calls are TRBV3-1 (or the pseudogene TRBV3-2) and TRBJ1-1; D may be TRBD1 (5 bases). Trimming shortened V by 0 bases and J by 7 bases, and 6 bases separated the two germline ends. The CDR3 is 12 residues long. Germline V gene data show CDR1 as LGHDT and CDR2 as YNNKEL (reference sequence).

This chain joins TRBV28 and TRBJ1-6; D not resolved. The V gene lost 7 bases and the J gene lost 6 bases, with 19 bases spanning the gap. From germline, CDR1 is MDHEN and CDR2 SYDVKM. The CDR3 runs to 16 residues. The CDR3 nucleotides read TGTGCCAGCATCTCGGCCCAACAGAGAACTAATTCACCCCTCCACTTT. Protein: CASISAQQRTNSPLHF.

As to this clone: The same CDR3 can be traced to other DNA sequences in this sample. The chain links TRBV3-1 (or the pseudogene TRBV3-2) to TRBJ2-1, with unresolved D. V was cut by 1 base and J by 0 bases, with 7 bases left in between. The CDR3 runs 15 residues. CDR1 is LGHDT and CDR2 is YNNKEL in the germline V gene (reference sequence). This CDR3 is CASSQARSSYNEQFF. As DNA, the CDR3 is TGTGCCAGCAGCCAAGCGAGAAGCTCCTACAATGAGCAGTTCTTC.

CDR3: CASSNPGLAGKKTNTGELFF. CDR3 sequence (DNA): TGCGCCAGCAGCAATCCGGGACTAGCGGGAAAAAAAACGAACACCGGGGAGCTGTTTTTT. This chain joins TRBV4-1 and TRBJ2-2, with 13 bases lining up with TRBD2. CDR1 and CDR2 (germline): MGHRA, YSYEKL. The CDR3 runs to 20 residues. With V trimmed by 5 bases and J by 0 bases, 12 bases remained unmatched.

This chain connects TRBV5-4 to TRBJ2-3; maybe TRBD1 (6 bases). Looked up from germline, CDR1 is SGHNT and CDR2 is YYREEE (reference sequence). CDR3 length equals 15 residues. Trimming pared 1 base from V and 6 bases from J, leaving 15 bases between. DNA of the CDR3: TGTGCCAGCAGCTTGCAGGCCAGGGGAATCGATACGCAGTATTTT. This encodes CASSLQARGIDTQYF.

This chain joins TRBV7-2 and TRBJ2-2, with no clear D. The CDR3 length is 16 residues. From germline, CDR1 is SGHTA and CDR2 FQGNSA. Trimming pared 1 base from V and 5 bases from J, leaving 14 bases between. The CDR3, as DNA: TGTGCCAGCAGCTTAGAAGTGGCGGCGAGGACCGGGGAGCTGTTTTTT. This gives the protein CASSLEVAARTGELFF.

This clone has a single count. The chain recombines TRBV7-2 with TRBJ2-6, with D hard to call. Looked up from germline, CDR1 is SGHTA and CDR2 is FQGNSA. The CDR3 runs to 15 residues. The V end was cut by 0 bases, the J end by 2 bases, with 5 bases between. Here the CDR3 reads CASSLAPTGANVLTF. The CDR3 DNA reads TGTGCCAGCAGCTTAGCGCCTACTGGGGCCAACGTCCTGACTTTC.

The CDR3 spells CASSLEQLNTGELFF. The CDR3, as DNA: TGCGCCAGCAGCTTAGAACAGCTGAACACCGGGGAGCTGTTTTTT. The V gene is TRBV5-1, the J gene TRBJ2-2; D is uncertain. The CDR3 is made up of 15 amino acids. Germline V gene data show CDR1 as SGHRS and CDR2 as YFSETQ. Trimming removed 2 bases from V and 1 base from J, with 9 bases in between.

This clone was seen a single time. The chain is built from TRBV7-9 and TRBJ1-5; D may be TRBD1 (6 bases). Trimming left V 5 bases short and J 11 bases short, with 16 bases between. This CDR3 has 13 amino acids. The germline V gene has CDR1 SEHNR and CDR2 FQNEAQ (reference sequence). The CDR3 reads CASSEQGKVAQHF. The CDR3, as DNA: TGTGCCAGCAGCGAACAGGGAAAGGTAGCCCAGCATTTT.

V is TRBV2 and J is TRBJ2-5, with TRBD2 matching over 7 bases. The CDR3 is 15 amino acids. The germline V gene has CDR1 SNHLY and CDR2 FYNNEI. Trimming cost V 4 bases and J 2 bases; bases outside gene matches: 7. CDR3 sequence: CASSGNPGGQETQYF. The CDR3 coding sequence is TGTGCCAGCAGTGGGAATCCGGGAGGACAAGAGACCCAGTACTTC.

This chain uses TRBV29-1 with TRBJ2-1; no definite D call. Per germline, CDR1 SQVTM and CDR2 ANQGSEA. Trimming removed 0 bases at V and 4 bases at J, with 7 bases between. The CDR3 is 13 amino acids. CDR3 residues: CSVEEQAYNEQFF. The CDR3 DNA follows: TGCAGCGTTGAAGAGCAGGCTTACAATGAGCAGTTCTTC.